The rows below give T cell receptor beta chains drawn from one sample of a study of HIV-infected patients and healthy controls. Each CDR3 protein is one row after TCRdb ran MiXCR on the 5' RACE reads. The table shows approximately 64,000 distinct CDR3 sequences, with 15% to 20% occurring only once. The sequencing input was CD4+ T cells from blood. All receptors derive from a human donor in good health. The conserved cysteine and the conserved F or W are not part of the CDR3 here. D genes are given only for firm matches.

d_call cdr3_length j_call v_call cdr3_aa
- 11 TRBJ1-1 TRBV12-3/TRBV12-4 ASSLTEDTEAF
TRBD1 14 TRBJ1-4 TRBV3-1 ASSQGQTGGAEKLF
- 11 TRBJ2-3 TRBV29-1 SVRLGRADTQY
- 14 TRBJ2-3 TRBV10-3 AISETRAISTDTQY
TRBD1 14 TRBJ2-1 TRBV12-3/TRBV12-4 ASSLGDRGLYNEQF
- 12 TRBJ2-3 TRBV6-5 ASSYTRFTDTQY
TRBD2 14 TRBJ2-1 TRBV6-5 ASRISGTFVQGEQF
- 10 TRBJ1-5 TRBV6-2/TRBV6-3 ASGDSNQPQH
- 11 TRBJ2-5 TRBV19 ASRRSDQETQY
- 14 TRBJ2-1 TRBV7-2 ASSLRVAPTYNEQF
TRBD1 13 TRBJ1-1 TRBV18 ASSPNDRVNTEAF
- 11 TRBJ1-5 TRBV12-3/TRBV12-4 ASSPLGAQPQH
TRBD1 12 TRBJ1-1 TRBV6-5 ASSYRGLWAEAF
- 13 TRBJ2-3 TRBV7-2 ASSPRISDRGTQY
- 11 TRBJ2-1 TRBV7-2 ASSLKLVNEQF
TRBD1 11 TRBJ1-2 TRBV13 ASSSNRGYGYT
- 11 TRBJ2-7 TRBV20-1 SASQGTLDGQY
- 14 TRBJ2-5 TRBV2 ASTIMGTPSQETQY
TRBD1 13 TRBJ2-4 TRBV3-1 ASSLQGAVKNIQY
TRBD1 13 TRBJ2-7 TRBV19 ASSTPTGGTYEQY
- 8 TRBJ2-5 TRBV20-1 SASKVSQY
- 11 TRBJ2-1 TRBV12-5 ASGEPTYNEQF